The TCR beta chain described here comes from a study of blood T cells in healthy people across ages (dated by TCRdb to the mid-2010s). For the wider study: Template switching captured roughly one uniquely barcoded TCR beta cDNA molecule per two T cells in model experiments. Age-related changes in TCR beta repertoire diversity were measured in the study by deep sequencing normalized with unique cDNA molecular identifiers. Donors were grouped into four age groups: young (average 16 years), middle-aged (39), aged (62) and long-lived (roughly 80). To avoid experimental bias, donors of different ages were spread randomly across the sequencing lanes. The study analyzed two additional independent replicas of 1 million unique cDNA reads from the same blood draw for two donors, one aged 18 to 29 and one aged 80 or older. Beyond this particular receptor, the publication reports: The percentage of naive T cells measured by flow cytometry correlated strongly with observed TCR beta diversity. Observed TCR beta diversity per million T cells fell roughly linearly with age, and a significant reduction was already apparent by age approximately 41. Since profiling was done on bulk unsorted PBMCs, naive and antigen-experienced compartments could not be conclusively compared. Compared with the aged group, the long-lived group had more naive CD4+ T cells, fewer expanded clones and increased TCR diversity, a pattern suggesting age selection. Because the CMV infection status of the donors was unknown, age-related changes in expanded clonotypes may potentially have been confounded. Total diversity estimates from one million sequenced T cells were considered lower bounds and underestimates.

The library was prepared using 5' RACE. TCRdb shows the sequencer as Illumina HiSeq 2500. A second PCR of about 7 to 12 cycles was run with a J-beta primer mix and a sample-barcoded 5' primer. A unique molecular identifier was introduced onto each TCR beta cDNA molecule by a template-switch 5' adaptor carrying 12 random nucleotides. Each sample yielded at least 2.5 million CDR3-containing paired-end reads. The Mint cDNA synthesis kit, primed by a TRBC-specific oligonucleotide, was used to synthesize first-strand cDNA from all RNA. Following uracil-DNA glycosylase treatment, a first 18-cycle PCR with universal primers M1SS and BC2_uni_R was performed on all cDNA. Concerning the study's data processing: For normalization, 1 million high-quality reads were randomly selected from each sample, with every read carrying a distinct molecular identifier. Reads sharing molecular identifiers were discarded rather than binned into consensus sequences. CDR3 identification, clonotype clustering and error correction used MiTCR with a Q25 quality threshold and the strictest error-elimination algorithm. A nonparametric unseen species model using Euler transformation provided a lower-bound estimate of total TCR beta diversity. In-frame beta chains were kept once TCRdb had trimmed the public reads at Q25 with fastp and called clones with MiXCR. All rows with the same CDR3 protein become a single entry with the most common DNA and genes. The V and J calls here are based on TCRdb, not the publication. Within this sample are approximately 850,000 distinct CDR3 sequences, with under 45% of them counted one time only. Clones ranked in the top ten supply nearly 20% of the sample.

The donors were about 40 Caucasian individuals from Russia, aged roughly 6 to 100 years, who were systemically healthy. Roughly 10 milliliters of peripheral blood were drawn from each donor into EDTA-treated Vacutainer tubes. Ficoll-Paque density-gradient centrifugation was used to isolate PBMCs, with at least 7 million per sample. Total RNA, at least 6 micrograms per sample, was extracted from PBMCs with Trizol reagent. For every donor, flow cytometry on a PBMC aliquot measured the percentage of naive CD45RAhigh/CD27high T cells. As regards this clonotype: Its specific antigen is unknown. Per-nucleotide qualities are absent, and no much larger clonotype sits a single base away.

This clonotype was obtained from a man aged 55 to 69 in good health. The specimen sequenced was blood.

The CDR3 region: CASRPKTGSYNSPLHF. The DNA sequence is given as TGTGCCAGCAGACCCAAAACGGGCTCCTATAATTCACCCCTCCACTTT. Recombination joined TRBV6-5 with TRBJ1-6; no D gene is confidently identified. V is cut by 6 bases and J by 0 bases, and the space between the germline ends is 12 bases. Reading the germline V gene gives CDR1 MNHEY and CDR2 SVGAGI. Counted from cysteine to phenylalanine, this CDR3 has 16 amino acids. CDR3 DNA only is kept here, 48 bases in frame from base 1.